This T cell receptor beta chain originates from a study of blood T cell repertoires in COVID-19. Study-level information: Samples came from the United States, Italy and Spain, spanning acute and convalescent COVID-19. PBMCs, B-cell-depleted T cells, or T cells provided the cDNA or gDNA that made up the material.

Sequencing used immunoSEQ multiplex PCR; TCRdb keeps in-frame clones, though not all of them. Counted here are roughly 200,000 clones, around four fifths occurring once; the ten biggest clones make up nearly 9.5%. Individuals aged roughly 18 to 100 years were recruited from 24 US areas. Two negative PCRs, clearance, or symptom resolution were required of recovered Cohort 3 donors. The length of the CDR3 is 14 residues. Germline V lookup: CDR1 LNHDA, CDR2 SQIVND (reference sequence). V was pared by 3 bases and J by 5 bases, with 14 bases between. The receptor comes from a man aged 40-49 years who had recovered from COVID-19. V usage is TRBV19 and J usage is TRBJ2-7; a possible D gene is TRBD2 (7 bases). Sequencing was done on a sample of PBMCs or T cells enriched from blood (not recorded which). The CDR3 DNA reads TGTGCCAGTAGTATTGATGGCGGGGGCGACGAGCAGTACTTC. Translation: CASSIDGGGDEQYF. Using reference TRBV19 and TRBJ2-7 for the parts outside the CDR3, the full variable domain is DGGITQSPKYLFRKEGQNVTLSCEQNLNHDAMYWYRQDPGQGLRLIYYSQIVNDFQKGDIAEGYSVSREKKESFPLTVTSAQKNPTAFYLCASSIDGGGDEQYFGPGTRLTVT.